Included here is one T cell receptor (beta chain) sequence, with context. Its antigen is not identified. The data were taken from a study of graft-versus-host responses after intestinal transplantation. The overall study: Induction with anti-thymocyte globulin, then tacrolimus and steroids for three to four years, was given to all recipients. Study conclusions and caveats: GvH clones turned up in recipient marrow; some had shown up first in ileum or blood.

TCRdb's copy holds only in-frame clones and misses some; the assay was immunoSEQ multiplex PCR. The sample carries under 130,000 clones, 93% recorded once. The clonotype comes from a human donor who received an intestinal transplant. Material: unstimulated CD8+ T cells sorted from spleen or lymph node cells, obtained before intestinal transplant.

CDR3 residues: CASSIELAGDYEQYF. CDR3 nucleotide sequence: TGTGCCAGTAGTATAGAACTAGCGGGTGACTACGAGCAGTACTTC. The chain recombines TRBV19 with TRBJ2-7; 9 bases fit TRBD2. CDR1 is LNHDA, CDR2 SQIVND, per germline (reference sequence). The V and J ends lost 0 bases and 3 bases, in that order; junction bases with no gene match: 3. The CDR3 is made up of 15 amino acids.